A selection of T cell receptor beta chains follows, all from one sample in a study of low-dose radiotherapy and immunotherapy resistance in tumors. MiXCR, run by TCRdb on the reads, gives a single entry per CDR3 protein. Here the sample spans about 80,000 distinct CDR3 sequences, around a sixth being singletons. Material: PBMCs, obtained after low-dose radiotherapy plus immunotherapy. These receptors all stem from a male donor with prostate cancer. Each CDR3 is given with its conserved first and last residue. The D gene is left open where the match is weak. Clone size is shown for a subset of rows, as once, few, many or a class of expanded clone.

j_call | v_call | clone_size | d_call | cdr3_aa | cdr3_nt
TRBJ2-7 | TRBV6-6 | many | TRBD2 | CASSYQRGPYEQYF | TGTGCCAGCAGTTACCAGCGGGGACCCTACGAGCAGTACTTC
TRBJ2-4 | TRBV6-2/TRBV6-3 | many | NA | CASSYTPSGAKNIQYF | TGTGCCAGCAGTTACACACCCAGCGGGGCCAAAAACATTCAGTACTTC
TRBJ2-3 | TRBV2 | many | NA | CASSALTDTQYF | TGTGCCAGCAGCGCACTCACAGATACGCAGTATTTT
TRBJ2-5 | TRBV18 | many | NA | CASSPASETQYF | TGTGCCAGCTCACCAGCATCGGAGACCCAGTACTTC
TRBJ2-1 | TRBV6-8 | few | TRBD2 | CASSYQPPSGARANEQFF | TGTGCCAGCAGTTACCAGCCACCTAGCGGTGCAAGGGCCAATGAGCAGTTCTTC
TRBJ1-1 | TRBV18 | many | NA | CASSFEGGNTEAFF | TGTGCCAGCTCATTCGAAGGGGGAAACACTGAAGCTTTCTTT
TRBJ2-1 | TRBV28 | many | TRBD1 | CASSLPGQGGNEQFF | TGTGCCAGCAGTTTACCCGGACAGGGGGGTAATGAGCAGTTCTTC
TRBJ1-5 | TRBV30 | many | NA | CAWSVLGGNQPQHF | TGTGCCTGGAGTGTACTCGGCGGCAATCAGCCCCAGCATTTT
TRBJ2-5 | TRBV28 | NA | NA | CASKGSAVYQETQYF | TGTGCCAGCAAGGGGTCGGCAGTGTACCAAGAGACCCAGTACTTC
TRBJ2-3 | TRBV20-1 | NA | TRBD2 | CSAPGLSSTDTQYF | TGCAGTGCACCGGGACTATCTAGCACAGATACGCAGTATTTT
TRBJ2-7 | TRBV9 | many | NA | CASSVALGTYEQYF | TGTGCCAGCAGCGTAGCGCTCGGAACCTACGAGCAGTACTTC
TRBJ2-7 | TRBV28 | many | TRBD1 | CASRGQGAYEQYF | TGTGCCAGCAGAGGACAGGGTGCCTACGAGCAGTACTTC
TRBJ1-2 | TRBV11-2 | many | TRBD1 | CASSSWTGGANYGYTF | TGTGCCAGCAGCTCCTGGACAGGGGGCGCAAACTATGGCTACACCTTC
TRBJ2-5 | TRBV7-2 | many | TRBD1 | CASSLGGQGASKTQYF | TGTGCCAGCAGCTTAGGGGGACAGGGGGCGTCGAAGACCCAGTACTTC
TRBJ2-7 | TRBV6-5 | many | NA | CASSYRGAIDEQYF | TGTGCCAGCAGTTACCGGGGGGCCATCGACGAGCAGTACTTC
TRBJ2-5 | TRBV5-3 | once | NA | CASSPTEHQETQYF | TGTGCCAGCAGCCCCACGGAACACCAAGAGACCCAGTACTTC
TRBJ2-7 | TRBV19 | few | NA | CATTSTGYLRQYF | TGTGCCACTACTTCAACAGGGTACCTCCGGCAGTACTTC
TRBJ2-7 | TRBV6-5 | many | NA | CASSSPPAYEQYF | TGTGCCAGCAGTTCTCCTCCTGCCTACGAGCAGTACTTC
TRBJ2-1 | TRBV14 | many | NA | CASSHLDRGGEQFF | TGTGCCAGCAGCCACCTCGACAGGGGAGGGGAGCAGTTCTTC
TRBJ2-1 | TRBV20-1 | many | TRBD2 | CSAPERLAASYNEQFF | TGCAGTGCTCCTGAAAGACTAGCGGCCTCCTACAATGAGCAGTTCTTC
TRBJ2-1 | TRBV6-2/TRBV6-3 | many | TRBD2 | CASRGAGGNEQFF | TGTGCCAGCAGGGGGGCGGGAGGGAATGAGCAGTTCTTC
TRBJ2-1 | TRBV5-1 | many | TRBD1 | CASSLVGTGYNEQFF | TGCGCCAGCAGCTTGGTCGGGACAGGATACAATGAGCAGTTCTTC
TRBJ2-5 | TRBV6-1 | NA | TRBD2 | CASSLVPGGTFETQYF | TGTGCCAGCAGTTTGGTCCCGGGGGGAACGTTCGAGACCCAGTACTTC
TRBJ1-1 | TRBV18 | NA | NA | CASSPAPGMNTEAFF | TGTGCCAGCTCACCTGCCCCGGGTATGAACACTGAAGCTTTCTTT
TRBJ2-5 | TRBV18 | NA | TRBD1 | CASSRQQGVTETQYF | TGTGCCAGCTCACGTCAACAGGGGGTAACAGAGACCCAGTACTTC
TRBJ2-4 | TRBV7-2 | many | TRBD2 | CASSPRGTSQAKNIQYF | TGTGCCAGCAGCCCAAGGGGGACTAGCCAAGCCAAAAACATTCAGTACTTC
TRBJ2-6 | TRBV5-1 | NA | TRBD1 | CASSLGTGGSGANVLTF | TGCGCCAGCAGCTTGGGGACAGGGGGCTCTGGGGCCAACGTCCTGACTTTC
TRBJ2-3 | TRBV29-1 | few | NA | CSVVGGGRKRFDTQYF | TGCAGCGTTGTAGGGGGGGGGCGTAAACGGTTCGATACGCAGTATTTT
TRBJ2-3 | TRBV5-1 | many | NA | CASNGGQYTDTQYF | TGCGCCAGCAATGGCGGCCAATACACAGATACGCAGTATTTT
TRBJ2-3 | TRBV19 | many | TRBD1 | CASSFRQGRVWSTDTQYF | TGTGCCAGTAGTTTTCGACAGGGGCGGGTCTGGAGCACAGATACGCAGTATTTT
TRBJ2-7 | TRBV4-1 | many | TRBD1 | CASSSTGGMYEQYF | TGCGCCAGCAGCTCCACAGGGGGCATGTACGAGCAGTACTTC
TRBJ2-5 | TRBV27 | many | TRBD2 | CASSYSGGKETQYF | TGTGCCAGCAGTTACTCGGGGGGAAAAGAGACCCAGTACTTC
TRBJ1-5 | TRBV7-2 | many | NA | CASSYQGGSNQPQHF | TGTGCCAGCAGCTACCAGGGCGGTAGCAATCAGCCCCAGCATTTT
TRBJ2-3 | TRBV13 | many | TRBD1 | CASSLDRGRDTQYF | TGTGCCAGCAGCCTCGACAGGGGGCGGGATACGCAGTATTTT
TRBJ1-1 | TRBV7-9 | many | NA | CASSLGDNTEAFF | TGTGCCAGCAGCTTAGGGGATAACACTGAAGCTTTCTTT
TRBJ2-2 | TRBV10-3 | many | NA | CAISAAGRNTGELFF | TGTGCCATCAGTGCGGCAGGGAGGAACACCGGGGAGCTGTTTTTT
TRBJ2-1 | TRBV7-2 | many | TRBD2 | CASSLAGTSAGNEQFF | TGTGCCAGCAGCTTAGCAGGGACTAGCGCGGGCAATGAGCAGTTCTTC
TRBJ1-2 | TRBV6-2/TRBV6-3 | NA | TRBD1 | CASQGRQGAQGGYTF | TGTGCCAGCCAGGGGAGACAGGGGGCGCAGGGTGGCTACACCTTC
TRBJ1-1 | TRBV29-1 | many | NA | CSVAQGRDTEAFF | TGCAGCGTCGCTCAGGGGAGGGACACTGAAGCTTTCTTT
TRBJ2-1 | TRBV7-9 | few | TRBD2 | CASSSRVGLAEALNEQFF | TGTGCCAGCAGCTCGAGGGTAGGGCTAGCGGAGGCCCTGAATGAGCAGTTCTTC
TRBJ2-1 | TRBV5-1 | NA | TRBD2 | CASSLGMTSGRAYNEQFF | TGCGCCAGCAGCTTGGGAATGACTAGCGGGAGGGCCTACAATGAGCAGTTCTTC
TRBJ2-2 | TRBV28 | many | TRBD2 | CASSSVRGSPPGELFF | TGTGCCAGCAGTTCGGTGCGGGGGAGTCCCCCCGGGGAGCTGTTTTTT
TRBJ2-2 | TRBV5-1 | few | NA | CASSWDTKGTGELFF | TGCGCCAGCAGTTGGGACACCAAAGGAACCGGGGAGCTGTTTTTT
TRBJ1-2 | TRBV19 | many | NA | CASSALTVGGGYGYTF | TGTGCCAGTAGCGCCTTGACTGTCGGGGGGGGGTATGGCTACACCTTC
TRBJ1-1 | TRBV30 | NA | NA | CAWSVQTYTEAFF | TGTGCCTGGAGTGTACAGACTTACACTGAAGCTTTCTTT
TRBJ2-3 | TRBV20-1 | many | NA | CSARVPPYSDTQYF | TGCAGTGCTAGGGTTCCTCCTTACTCAGATACGCAGTATTTT
TRBJ2-5 | TRBV5-8 | many | NA | CASRRRAGETQYF | TGTGCCAGCAGGAGGCGGGCCGGGGAGACCCAGTACTTC
TRBJ1-6 | TRBV7-2 | many | TRBD1 | CASSLGGTGGSSPLHF | TGTGCCAGCAGCTTAGGGGGGACAGGGGGCTCTTCACCCCTCCACTTT
TRBJ2-1 | TRBV5-4 | NA | TRBD2 | CASSLPSGRRNEQFF | TGTGCCAGCAGCTTGCCCAGCGGGAGGAGAAATGAGCAGTTCTTC
TRBJ2-1 | TRBV19 | many | TRBD2 | CASKVTSGTNEQFF | TGTGCCAGTAAAGTGACTAGCGGGACGAATGAGCAGTTCTTC
TRBJ2-1 | TRBV12-3/TRBV12-4 | many | NA | CASSLMGFRGEQFF | TGTGCCAGCAGTTTAATGGGATTCCGCGGTGAGCAGTTCTTC
TRBJ2-3 | TRBV5-4 | NA | TRBD2 | CASSLLAVLTDTQYF | TGTGCCAGCAGCTTACTAGCGGTACTCACAGATACGCAGTATTTT
TRBJ1-1 | TRBV6-1 | many | TRBD1 | CASSEAEGAWTEAFF | TGTGCCAGCAGTGAAGCGGAGGGGGCCTGGACTGAAGCTTTCTTT